This T cell receptor beta chain was obtained from a study of shared clonotypes between healthy human individuals (dated by TCRdb to the early 2020s). At the level of the whole study: A couple of women and a few men aged 18 to 49 years were included in the cohort. Libraries were prepared and TCR repertoires were sequenced by different laboratories using diverse techniques, in order to increase sequencing depth and limit assay-specific biases. Blood TCR repertoires of four to six healthy adults were deeply sequenced to estimate repertoire size and the extent of clonotype sharing between individuals. For each donor, CD4 naive and CD4 memory were each given three plates, CD8 naive was given two plates, and CD8 memory was given one plate. Between about 0.8 and 9 billion PBMCs per donor were obtained by leukapheresis.

As to this clone: This clone's antigen is unknown. The input lacks base qualities; no much larger clone sits a single base away.

CD8 naive samples were CD45RO-negative cells positively selected for CCR7, giving a CD45RA+CCR7+ population that excluded TemRA cells. The donors were healthy, HIV-negative adults who had no recently reported acute infections or vaccinations. Only Caucasian adults living in Nashville, Tennessee, USA were represented among the donors. After blood collection by leukapheresis, PBMCs were isolated using Ficoll-Histopaque density gradient centrifugation and then cryopreserved in the vapor phase of liquid nitrogen. Purity and quantity of every magnetically sorted T cell population were checked by analytical flow cytometry. Genomic DNA was isolated from every sorted fraction and measured by UV absorbance on a Nanodrop 2000c. Using the deep immunoSEQ assay, multiplex PCR amplified TCR CDR3 regions from genomic DNA. Genomic DNA extracted from each cell subset was distributed evenly over all wells of several immunoSEQ 96-well plates, and each plate served as one replicate. For sorted subsets, around 0.2 ug of genomic DNA, equivalent to 30,000 or so T cell genomes, went into each replicate PCR. The purified libraries were quantified using a Qubit 3.0 fluorometer, sized with a Bioanalyzer 2100, and then quantified again using the KAPA Library Quantification kit. Every immunoSEQ 96-well plate was sequenced on a dedicated single-read 150-cycle Illumina NextSeq 550 flow cell. The paper's processing steps were these. The immunoSEQ output contained only junctional sequences without quality scores, so filtering could not match that applied to full-length reads. To assign V/J genes and CDR3, sequences were annotated using PyIR, a Python wrapper for IgBLAST v1.9, with IMGT germline references. Any read was removed if the V/J assignment was weak (E-value above 1e-6), the CDR3 was missing, or the read contained stop codons, out-of-frame junctions, or ambiguous translated residues. A V3J clonotype was defined by an identical inferred V gene, J gene, and CDR3 amino acid sequence. To compute the percentage overlap between repertoires, the number of shared unique clonotypes was divided by the size of the smaller repertoire. Richness of each repertoire was evaluated using RTK rarefaction, the Chao1 estimator, and Recon v2.1 estimates of unobserved clonotypes. For all TCRbeta clonotypes obtained by the gDNA method from a few donors, generation probabilities were computed with OLGA. Drawn from immuneACCESS, this table holds only the in-frame rearrangements with V and J called that TCRdb kept. Clones are partly lost; checked studies trace under half to an unresolved V gene and leave the rest unexplained. V, J and clone size derive from that table, while D and trimming were established from the DNA sequence. Present in this sample are roughly 1,800,000 clones, roughly 95% of which were seen just once. Of the sample, around 1% falls within the top ten clones.

Overall results and qualifications from the work: Estimated clonotype richness was generally larger for naive than for memory subsets. Sharing across a few donors was observed for around 5% of naive CD4, under 4% of naive CD8, roughly 2.4% of memory CD4, and around 0.44% of memory CD8 clonotypes. Compared with non-shared clonotypes, the clonotypes found in all four sorted-subset donors had higher generation probabilities. Because the study included a small number of donors, the genetic and exposure-history diversity represented was limited. Even with the large sequencing depth, rarefaction of the sorted-subset datasets indicated that sequencing was incomplete. Pairwise subsampling led to the expectation that sequencing depth would affect the degree of clonotype sharing among donors. Sampling was limited to blood, and TCR repertoires in tissue likely differ from TCR repertoires in blood.

Sequenced: naive CD8+ T cells sorted from blood. This specimen's cell subset or site label, per the study, means: CD45RA+CCR7+. The source is a man between 18 and 29 years old in good health.

The nucleotides read TGTGCCAGCAGCTTTCAGGACAGTACCTACGAGCAGTACTTC. The encoded protein is CASSFQDSTYEQYF. The chain links TRBV11-2 with TRBJ2-7, and possibly TRBD1, on 6 matching bases. Trimming takes 3 bases from V and 2 bases from J, and the germline ends sit 11 bases apart. The germline V gene sets CDR1 to SGHAT and CDR2 to FQNNGV. CDR3 length: 14 amino acids, cysteine to phenylalanine. Only the CDR3 portion is preserved as DNA: 42 bases, with reading frame beginning at the first base.